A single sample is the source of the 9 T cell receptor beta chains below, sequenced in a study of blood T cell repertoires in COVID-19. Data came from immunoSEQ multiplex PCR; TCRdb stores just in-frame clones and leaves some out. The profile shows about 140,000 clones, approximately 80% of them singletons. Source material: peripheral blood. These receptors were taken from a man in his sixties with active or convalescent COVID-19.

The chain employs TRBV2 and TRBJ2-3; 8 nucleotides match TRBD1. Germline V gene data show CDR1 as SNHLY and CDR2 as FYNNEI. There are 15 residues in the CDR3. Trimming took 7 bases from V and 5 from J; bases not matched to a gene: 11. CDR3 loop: CASTYDRGIGDTQYF. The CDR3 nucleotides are TGTGCCAGCACCTATGACAGGGGAATTGGAGATACGCAGTATTTT.

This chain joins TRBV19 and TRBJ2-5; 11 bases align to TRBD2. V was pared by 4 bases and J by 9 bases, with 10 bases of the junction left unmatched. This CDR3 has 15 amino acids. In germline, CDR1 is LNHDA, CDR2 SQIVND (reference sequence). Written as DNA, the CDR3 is TGTGCCAGTAGTACTCTAGCGGGGGGACATTTGGCCCAGTACTTC. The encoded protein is CASSTLAGGHLAQYF.

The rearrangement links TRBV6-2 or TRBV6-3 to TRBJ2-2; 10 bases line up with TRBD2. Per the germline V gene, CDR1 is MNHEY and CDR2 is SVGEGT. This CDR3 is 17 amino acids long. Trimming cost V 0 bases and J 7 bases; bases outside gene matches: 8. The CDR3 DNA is TGTGCCAGCAGTTACTCGGCTAGCGGGGGACCTGGCGGGGAGCTGTTTTTT. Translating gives CASSYSASGGPGGELFF.

The CDR3 nucleotides are TGTGCCAGCAGTCCAGGGACAGTTGGCGAGCAGTACGTC. This encodes CASSPGTVGEQYV. The J gene is TRBJ2-7, the V gene TRBV28; the match to TRBD1 covers 7 bases. V dropped 5 bases and J dropped 6; count of bases not matched to a gene: 7. CDR1 MDHEN and CDR2 SYDVKM come from the germline V gene. CDR3 length: 13 amino acids.

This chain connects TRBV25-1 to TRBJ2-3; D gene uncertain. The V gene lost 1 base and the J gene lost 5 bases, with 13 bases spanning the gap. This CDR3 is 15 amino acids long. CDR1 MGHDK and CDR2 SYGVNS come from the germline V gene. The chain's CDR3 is CASSESPPFRDTQYF. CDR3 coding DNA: TGTGCCAGCAGTGAATCTCCCCCTTTTCGAGATACGCAGTATTTT.

CDR3 loop: CSVRKGSNVIGEQFF. The CDR3 bases are TGCAGCGTTCGGAAAGGGAGCAACGTTATCGGTGAGCAGTTCTTC. This rearrangement joins TRBV29-1 to TRBJ2-1, with D perhaps matching TRBD2 (5 bases). The CDR3 has 15 amino acids. V lost 5 bases, J lost 9 bases, and 23 bases lay in between. In germline, CDR1 is SQVTM, CDR2 ANQGSEA.

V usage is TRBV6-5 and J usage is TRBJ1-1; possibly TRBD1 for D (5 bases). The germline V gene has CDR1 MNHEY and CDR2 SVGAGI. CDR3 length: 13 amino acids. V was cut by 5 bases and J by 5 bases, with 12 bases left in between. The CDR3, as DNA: TGTGCCAGCAGTCGCAACAGGCCGACTGAAGCTTTCTTT. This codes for CASSRNRPTEAFF.

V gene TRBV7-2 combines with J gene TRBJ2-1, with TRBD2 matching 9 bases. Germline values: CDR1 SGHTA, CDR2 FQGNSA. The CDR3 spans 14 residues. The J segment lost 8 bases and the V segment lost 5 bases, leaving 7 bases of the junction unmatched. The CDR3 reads CASSPRTSDHEQFF. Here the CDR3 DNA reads TGTGCCAGCAGCCCCCGGACTAGCGATCATGAGCAGTTCTTC.

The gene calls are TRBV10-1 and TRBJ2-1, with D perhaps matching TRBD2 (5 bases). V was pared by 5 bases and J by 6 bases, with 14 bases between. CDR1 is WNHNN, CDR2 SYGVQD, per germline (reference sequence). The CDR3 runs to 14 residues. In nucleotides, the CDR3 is TGCGCCAGCAGTCTAGACATTGGGAGCAATGAGCAGTTCTTC. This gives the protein CASSLDIGSNEQFF.